Following are 20 T cell receptor beta chains from one sample sequenced in a study of response to subunit inactivated influenza vaccine. TCRdb re-derived calls from the RT-PCR reads in MiXCR, one entry per CDR3 protein. The sample contains about 570,000 distinct CDR3 sequences, 10% to 12% of which appear only once. This sample was shared with a second study, whose subject was T cells expressing NK-cell markers. Per that paper: Template switching by 5'RACE with UMIs generated the TCR beta cDNA.

The starting material was PBMCs from blood, obtained on the day of vaccination. The receptors shown here come from a man over 45 who received an inactivated influenza vaccine.

This clonotype has at least ten counts. This chain joins TRBV7-9 and TRBJ2-3, with 10 nucleotides matching TRBD2. This CDR3 has 16 residues. V trimming: 3 bases; J trimming: 5 bases; junction bases outside the gene matches: 8. Germline lookup yields CDR1 SEHNR and CDR2 FQNEAQ (reference sequence). The CDR3, as DNA: TGTGCCAGCAGCTTGGGTCTAGCGGGAGAGCTAGATACGCAGTATTTT. It yields the protein CASSLGLAGELDTQYF.

A few counts support this clonotype. The chain joins TRBV24-1 to TRBJ2-3; the D is unclear. V dropped 5 bases and J dropped 2 bases, with 19 bases sitting between them. Germline V gives CDR1 KGHDR, CDR2 SFDVKD. The CDR3 length is 17 residues. CDR3 region: CATSANHWTEYTDTQYF. CDR3 nucleotide sequence: TGTGCCACCAGTGCAAACCACTGGACCGAGTACACAGATACGCAGTATTTT.

In the case of this clonotype: At one boundary the junction diverges from the germline segment, which might be a read error. This chain connects TRBV5-1 to TRBJ2-7, with 8 bases that match TRBD2. This CDR3 spans 15 amino acids. CDR1 and CDR2 from the germline V gene are SGHRS and YFSETQ. Here the CDR3 reads CTSSLELAVSYEQYF. The DNA of the CDR3 is TGCACCAGCAGCTTGGAACTAGCGGTATCCTACGAGCAGTACTTC. The full variable domain, with the rest looked up from reference TRBV5-1 and TRBJ2-7, is KAGVTQTPRYLIKTRGQQVTLSCSPISGHRSVSWYQQTPGQGLQFLFEYFSETQRNKGNFPGRFSGRQFSNSRSEMNVSTLELGDSALYLCTSSLELAVSYEQYFGPGTRLTVT.

This rearrangement joins TRBV9 to TRBJ2-2, with 12 nucleotides matching TRBD2. Germline assignment: CDR1 SGDLS and CDR2 YYNGEE. The CDR3 loop spans 18 amino acids. V was pared by 0 bases and J by 1 base, with 4 bases of the junction left unmatched. In DNA form, the CDR3 reads TGTGCCAGCAGCGTAGGAGAGGGACTAGCGGGGAACACCGGGGAGCTGTTTTTT. Protein sequence: CASSVGEGLAGNTGELFF.

The genes are TRBV6-2 or TRBV6-3 and TRBJ1-2, with D uncertain. Looked up from germline, CDR1 is MNHEY and CDR2 is SVGEGT. The CDR3 has 14 amino acids. Trimming removed 7 bases from V and 12 bases from J, with 24 bases in between. This CDR3 is CASKEGPGGWKDTF. For the CDR3, the DNA is TGTGCCAGCAAGGAGGGCCCCGGAGGATGGAAGGACACCTTC.

This clonotype was found many times. The chain recombines TRBV10-3 with TRBJ2-3, with TRBD2 matching 10 bases. The CDR3 spans 16 residues. Germline V lookup: CDR1 ENHRY, CDR2 SYGVKD. Germline trimming cut 4 bases from V and 0 bases from J; bases unmatched to any gene: 4. CDR3 in DNA: TGTGCCATCAGTGGAGGACTAGCGGTGAGCACAGATACGCAGTATTTT. This codes for CAISGGLAVSTDTQYF.

This clonotype was observed a few times. This chain's CDR3 is CASGMQLAKNIQYF. The CDR3 DNA sequence: TGTGCCAGCGGGATGCAATTAGCCAAAAACATTCAGTACTTC. The rearrangement uses TRBV6-2 or TRBV6-3 and TRBJ2-4, with D unresolved. V dropped 8 bases and J dropped 0 bases, with 11 bases sitting between them. Germline CDR1 and CDR2: MNHEY and SVGEGT. The CDR3 loop spans 14 amino acids.

The V call is TRBV5-1, the J call TRBJ2-3, with no clear D. The CDR3 spans 14 residues. Trimming pared 0 bases from V and 8 bases from J, leaving 13 bases between. Germline CDR1 is SGHRS and CDR2 is YFSETQ. CDR3 nucleotide sequence: TGCGCCAGCAGCTTGGCCGGCCCGCCGGGTACGCAGTATTTT. Amino acid sequence: CASSLAGPPGTQYF.

The J gene is TRBJ2-7, the V gene TRBV7-2; no clear D. The CDR3 contains 12 residues. Germline V lookup: CDR1 SGHTA, CDR2 FQGNSA. V was clipped by 3 bases and J by 5 bases, with 8 bases between them. CDR3 nucleotides: TGTGCCAGCAGCTTCGAAGGGCACGAGCAGTACTTC. This codes for CASSFEGHEQYF.

The chain recombines TRBV7-8 with TRBJ1-2, with a possible D match to TRBD1 (6 bases). Germline lookup yields CDR1 SGHVS and CDR2 FQNEAQ. V was pared by 5 bases and J by 2 bases, with 21 bases between. This CDR3 comprises 17 residues. The CDR3 loop is CASSPKAGALLNYGYTF. Written as DNA, the CDR3 is TGTGCCAGCAGCCCTAAGGCAGGGGCCCTTTTGAACTATGGCTACACCTTC.

Written as DNA, the CDR3 is TGCGCCAGCAGCCGGGGACAGGGGTTCACCGGGGAGCTGTTTTTT. It translates to CASSRGQGFTGELFF. This chain links TRBV4-3 with TRBJ2-2; the match to TRBD1 covers 10 bases. This CDR3 is 15 amino acids long. Trimming cost V 4 bases and J 4 bases; bases outside gene matches: 3. Germline lookup yields CDR1 LGHNA and CDR2 YSLEER.

In this sample, this clonotype turned up a few times. The chain is built from TRBV20-1 and TRBJ1-1; D is ambiguous. The CDR3 is made up of 10 amino acids. Trimming removed 3 bases from V and 11 bases from J, with 10 bases in between. From germline, CDR1 is DFQATT and CDR2 SNEGSKA (reference sequence). The CDR3 bases are TGCAGTGCTAGTGCCAACACGGCTTTCTTT. This translates into CSASANTAFF.

The V gene is TRBV7-9, the J gene TRBJ2-7; D ambiguous. With 5 bases removed from V and 4 bases from J, the gap between germline ends came to 21 bases. Germline assignment: CDR1 SEHNR and CDR2 FQNEAQ (reference sequence). This CDR3 contains 16 residues. CDR3 nucleotide sequence: TGTGCCAGCAGCCCCCGTGGAGTCTCCCCCCCGTACGAGCAGTACTTC. It is translated as CASSPRGVSPPYEQYF.

V gene TRBV12-3 or TRBV12-4 combines with J gene TRBJ2-2; D ambiguous. The CDR3 spans 13 residues. V lost 5 bases and J 6 bases, leaving 10 bases between the germline ends. The CDR3 loop reads CASSPTWAGELFF. CDR3 nucleotide sequence: TGTGCCAGCAGTCCAACCTGGGCCGGGGAGCTGTTTTTT.

This clonotype has more than one count but fewer than ten. The V gene is TRBV5-1, the J gene TRBJ1-1; no clear D. This CDR3 contains 17 residues. V shed 1 base and J shed 3 bases, with 19 bases lying between them. Germline V lookup: CDR1 SGHRS, CDR2 YFSETQ. CDR3 nucleotides: TGCGCCAGCAGCTTGCTTAGGAACACCCGGGAGGACACTGAAGCTTTCTTT. As protein: CASSLLRNTREDTEAFF.

This clonotype was seen a handful of times. The CDR3 DNA is TGTGCCAGCAGCTTGGGGTTAGAGTATGGCTACACCTTC. Amino acids: CASSLGLEYGYTF. The chain joins TRBV5-5 to TRBJ1-2; no firm D call. Germline loops: CDR1 SGHKS, CDR2 YYEKEE (reference sequence). The ends were cut back, 0 bases at V and 5 bases at J, with 8 bases in the middle. The CDR3 is 13 residues long. Variable domain in full (rest from reference TRBV5-5 and TRBJ1-2): DAGVTQSPTHLIKTRGQQVTLRCSPISGHKSVSWYQQVLGQGPQFIFQYYEKEERGRGNFPDRFSARQFPNYSSELNVNALLLGDSALYLCASSLGLEYGYTFGSGTRLTVV.

This clonotype appeared a few times. This chain links TRBV12-3 or TRBV12-4 with TRBJ1-4, with D possibly TRBD1 on 5 matching bases. The V gene lost 3 bases and the J gene lost 8 bases, with 16 bases spanning the gap. The CDR3 extends over 15 amino acids. DNA for the CDR3: TGTGCCAGCAGTTTGGAGGGGACGGTGGGAGAAAAACTGTTTTTT. It specifies CASSLEGTVGEKLFF.

This clonotype was counted ten times or more. The chain joins TRBV6-2 or TRBV6-3 to TRBJ2-2; TRBD2 agrees at 7 bases. J was trimmed by 3 bases and V by 5 bases; bases with no gene match: 9. Germline values: CDR1 MNHEY, CDR2 SVGEGT. The CDR3 has 16 residues. DNA for the CDR3: TGTGCCAGCAGTCAGGCGGGGGAGAGGGACACCGGGGAGCTGTTTTTT. Translating it yields CASSQAGERDTGELFF.

This sequence joins TRBV13 and TRBJ2-2, with 8 bases fitting TRBD1. Germline V gene sequence: CDR1 PRHDT, CDR2 FYEKMQ (reference sequence). The CDR3 length is 17 residues. V trimming: 5 bases; J trimming: 8 bases; junction bases outside the gene matches: 16. CDR3 region: CASSPRSDRGRPGELFF. In DNA, the CDR3 is TGTGCCAGCAGCCCACGGTCTGACAGGGGACGACCTGGGGAGCTGTTTTTT.

The rearrangement uses TRBV18 and TRBJ2-7; 8 bases are shared with TRBD1. The CDR3 has 16 residues. From germline, CDR1 is KGHSH and CDR2 LQKENI. After removal of 3 bases from V and 3 bases from J, the junction contained 10 bases not matched to a gene. The CDR3 loop is CASSPQPGQVSYEQYF. CDR3 sequence (DNA): TGTGCCAGCTCACCGCAACCGGGACAGGTCAGCTACGAGCAGTACTTC.